The clone carrying this T cell receptor beta chain was counted ten times or more. These data come from a study of T-cell reconstitution after alpha-beta-depleted transplantation in children. Germline loops: CDR1 WSHSY, CDR2 SAAADI. Trimming left V 3 bases short and J 4 bases short, with 10 bases between. The CDR3 spans 14 residues. The library targeted TCRbeta and was prepared with unique molecular identifiers. TCRdb ran MiXCR on the PCR reads and lists one entry per CDR3 protein. The table has around 340,000 distinct CDR3 sequences, 13% seen once. This clonotype was sampled from a human donor who donated a stem cell graft to a child with Fanconi anemia. The specimen was PBMCs, collected from the stem cell graft. V usage is TRBV10-2 and J usage is TRBJ1-5; D gene uncertain. The CDR3 DNA reads as TGCGCCAGCAGTGATGCCCCCAATAATCAGCCCCAGCATTTT. Its protein is CASSDAPNNQPQHF.